This T cell receptor (gamma chain) was obtained from a study of Vδ1+ human thymocytes. Study outcomes and limitations: Bulk repertoire data may be misinterpreted because of unexpected Vdelta2 sequences. Approximately 20% of thymic delta-chain sequences were Vdelta2, with few Vdelta3, unlike blood Vdelta1+ controls. Highly polyclonal TRG and TRD repertoires with Gaussian CDR3 length distributions appeared in thymus.

This clone turned up a few times. No antigen is known for it. The CDR3 sequence is 16 residues long. Germline assignment: CDR1 VENAVY and CDR2 YDSYNSRV. V gave up 1 base and J gave up 10 bases; unmatched junction bases: 19. Sequences come from RNA converted to cDNA by reverse transcription. The CDR3 regions were amplified by multiplex PCR from V-gene primers to a constant-region primer. TCRdb fed the multiplex PCR reads into CATT to redo clone calling. This table holds 8,000 to 9,000 gamma-chain clones, roughly 50% found once. Purity of the sorted Vdelta1+ thymocytes ranged from roughly 98% to 99.6%. V usage is TRGV8 and J usage is TRGJ1 or TRGJ2. The sample comprised Vdelta1+ gamma-delta thymocytes from the thymus. Subset given: FACS-sorted CD3+ TCRalphabeta- TCRVdelta1+ TCRVdelta2- thymocytes. This TCR derives from a girl in the first two years of life who had congenital heart surgery. For the CDR3, the DNA is TGTGCCACCTGGGATAGTAGGCGCGGCGGACCCTCGAAGAAACTCTTT. Translated, it gives CATWDSRRGGPSKKLF.